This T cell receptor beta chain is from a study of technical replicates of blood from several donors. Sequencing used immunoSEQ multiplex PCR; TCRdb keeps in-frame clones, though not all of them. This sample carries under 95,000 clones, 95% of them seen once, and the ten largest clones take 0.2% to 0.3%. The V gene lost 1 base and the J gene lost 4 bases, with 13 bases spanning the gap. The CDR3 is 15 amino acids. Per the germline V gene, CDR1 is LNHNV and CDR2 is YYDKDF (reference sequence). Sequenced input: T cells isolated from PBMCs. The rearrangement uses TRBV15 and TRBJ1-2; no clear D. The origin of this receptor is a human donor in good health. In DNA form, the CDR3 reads TGTGCCACCAGCAGAGGGAGTGTTTCGAGCTATGGCTACACCTTC. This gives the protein CATSRGSVSSYGYTF.